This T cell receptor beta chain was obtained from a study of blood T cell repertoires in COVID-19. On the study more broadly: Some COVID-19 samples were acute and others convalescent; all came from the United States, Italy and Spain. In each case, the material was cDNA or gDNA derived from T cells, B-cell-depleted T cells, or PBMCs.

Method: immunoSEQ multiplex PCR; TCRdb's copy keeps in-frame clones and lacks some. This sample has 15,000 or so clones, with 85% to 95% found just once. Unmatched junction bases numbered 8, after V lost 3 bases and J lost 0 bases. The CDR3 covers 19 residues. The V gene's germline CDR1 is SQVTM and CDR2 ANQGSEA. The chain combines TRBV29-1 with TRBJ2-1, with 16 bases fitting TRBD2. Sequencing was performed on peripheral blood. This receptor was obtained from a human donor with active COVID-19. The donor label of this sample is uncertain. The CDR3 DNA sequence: TGCAGCGTTGATCTGATCGGGACTAGCGGGGGGGGCTCCTACAATGAGCAGTTCTTC. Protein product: CSVDLIGTSGGGSYNEQFF.